The clone carrying this T cell receptor beta chain was counted ten times or more. Antigen: not known. Clinicians diagnosed patients from clinical symptoms, serum thyroxine and TRAb, thyroid ultrasound and orbital computed tomography. These data originate in a study of T cells in Graves' hyperthyroidism and ophthalmopathy. Regarding the study as a whole: Most thyroid-expanded clonotypes above 0.001 were also found in blood.

The CDR3 loop spans 14 amino acids. CDR1 is LGHDT, CDR2 YNNKEL, per germline (reference sequence). Germline trimming cut 4 bases from V and 10 bases from J; bases unmatched to any gene: 9. TCR beta CDR3 regions were amplified from RNA. RT-PCR in the first round (using the HTBI primer set) targeted the TCR CDR3. TCRdb reprocessed the multiplex PCR reads via MiXCR and lists one record per CDR3 protein. The sample has about 380,000 distinct CDR3 sequences, roughly 15% seen once. The V and J genes are TRBV3-1 and TRBJ1-1; TRBD1 matches at 10 bases. The sequencing sample was made of blood. The TCR sequence derives from a woman under 40 with Graves' ophthalmopathy. CDR3 amino acids: CASSPGTGELGAFF. CDR3 in DNA: TGTGCCAGCAGCCCGGGGACAGGGGAGTTGGGAGCTTTCTTT.